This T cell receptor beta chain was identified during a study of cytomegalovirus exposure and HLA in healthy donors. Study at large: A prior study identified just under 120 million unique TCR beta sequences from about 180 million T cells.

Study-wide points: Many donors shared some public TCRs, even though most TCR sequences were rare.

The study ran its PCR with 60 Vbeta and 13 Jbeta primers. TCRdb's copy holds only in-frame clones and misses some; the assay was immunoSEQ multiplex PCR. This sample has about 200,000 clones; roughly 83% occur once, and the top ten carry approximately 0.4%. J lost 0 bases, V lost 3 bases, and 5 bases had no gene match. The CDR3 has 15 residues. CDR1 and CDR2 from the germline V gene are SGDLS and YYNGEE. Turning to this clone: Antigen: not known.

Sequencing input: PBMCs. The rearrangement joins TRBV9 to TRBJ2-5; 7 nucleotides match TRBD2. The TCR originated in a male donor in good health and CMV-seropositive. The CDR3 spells CASSAREGYQETQYF. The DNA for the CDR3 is TGTGCCAGCAGCGCCAGGGAGGGGTACCAAGAGACCCAGTACTTC. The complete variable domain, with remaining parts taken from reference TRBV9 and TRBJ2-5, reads DSGVTQTPKHLITATGQRVTLRCSPRSGDLSVYWYQQSLDQGLQFLIQYYNGEERAKGNILERFSAQQFPDLHSELNLSSLELGDSALYFCASSAREGYQETQYFGPGTRLLVL.